The 22 T cell receptor beta chains below all came from one sample that was sequenced in a study of long-term antiretroviral therapy in people with HIV. With survey level as its setting, the immunoSEQ assay was v3.0. Libraries were prepared by immunoSEQ multiplex PCR; TCRdb keeps only in-frame clonotypes and omits some of them. Seen here are over 30,000 clones, 65% to 85% observed once, and the top ten hold 7% to 10%. Specimen: unsorted PBMCs, collected 3.1 years after starting antiretroviral therapy. These receptors were obtained from a woman aged 50 to 60 with HIV.

This clone appeared a single time. The chain is built from TRBV10-3 and TRBJ1-5; unclear D gene. Per germline, CDR1 ENHRY and CDR2 SYGVKD. Deletions cut 6 bases from V and 6 bases from J, with 15 bases between. This CDR3 is built from 14 residues. DNA for the CDR3: TGTGCCATCAGATCGGATAGCCCAAGTCAGCCCCAGCATTTT. Encoded protein: CAIRSDSPSQPQHF.

The chain links TRBV11-2 to TRBJ2-1; no clear D. The CDR3 loop spans 13 amino acids. Trimming took 0 bases from V and 7 from J, leaving 7 bases between them. CDR1 SGHAT and CDR2 FQNNGV come from the germline V gene. The CDR3 region has the DNA TGTGCCAGCAGCTTAGATTTGGTGAATGAGCAGTTCTTC. Translated: CASSLDLVNEQFF.

CDR3 sequence: CASSTLPRTDTQYF. The DNA for the CDR3 is TGTGCCAGTAGTACCTTGCCCAGGACAGATACGCAGTATTTT. The chain couples TRBV19 to TRBJ2-3; D gene ambiguous. V shed 4 bases and J shed 3 bases, with 11 bases lying between them. Germline CDR1 is LNHDA and CDR2 is SQIVND (reference sequence). This CDR3 comprises 14 residues.

The chain is built from TRBV7-9 and TRBJ2-3, with TRBD2 matching 12 bases. Germline V lookup: CDR1 SEHNR, CDR2 FQNEAQ (reference sequence). J was trimmed by 2 bases and V by 5 bases; bases with no gene match: 5. The CDR3 covers 16 residues. CDR3 coding DNA: TGTGCCAGCAGCCCCACTAGCGGGGGGTCCACAGATACGCAGTATTTT. Its translation: CASSPTSGGSTDTQYF.

This chain uses TRBV7-3 with TRBJ1-2; D remains unclear. CDR3 size: 13 residues. CDR1 and CDR2 (germline): SGHTA, FQGTGA. The V end lost 5 bases, the J end lost 0 bases, and 7 bases lay between the germline ends. The DNA of the CDR3 is TGTGCCAGCAGCCCAGGACCTAACTATGGCTACACCTTC. It is translated as CASSPGPNYGYTF.

The rearrangement links TRBV29-1 to TRBJ2-1; the D is unclear. Germline V gene lookup returns CDR1 SQVTM and CDR2 ANQGSEA. This CDR3 has 14 amino acids. V dropped 4 bases and J dropped 0 bases, with 10 bases sitting between them. The CDR3 loop reads CSVVWRSSYNEQFF. CDR3 coding DNA: TGCAGCGTTGTCTGGCGGTCCTCCTACAATGAGCAGTTCTTC.

V and J are TRBV7-2 and TRBJ1-2; 9 bases are shared with TRBD1. Germline assignment: CDR1 SGHTA and CDR2 FQGNSA. Trimming took 3 bases from V and 3 from J; bases not matched to a gene: 5. The CDR3 runs to 15 residues. This CDR3 is CASSFTGGSDYGYTF. CDR3 nucleotide sequence: TGTGCCAGCAGCTTCACAGGGGGCAGTGACTATGGCTACACCTTC.

The rearrangement links TRBV7-8 to TRBJ2-7; D unresolved. The CDR3 has 14 residues. Germline lookup yields CDR1 SGHVS and CDR2 FQNEAQ. V was cut by 1 base and J by 0 bases, with 7 bases left in between. DNA for the CDR3: TGTGCCAGCAGCTTAGTTTCCCTCTCCTACGAGCAGTACTTC. Its translation: CASSLVSLSYEQYF.

This chain connects TRBV6-5 to TRBJ1-1; tentative D call: TRBD1 (5 bases). CDR3 length equals 13 residues. Germline CDR1 MNHEY, CDR2 SVGAGI. The germline V and J ends were trimmed by 4 bases and 4 bases, with 10 bases remaining between them. CDR3 nucleotides: TGTGCCAGCAGTTGGGCAGGGCCCACTGAAGCTTTCTTT. Translating gives CASSWAGPTEAFF.

This chain connects TRBV6-5 to TRBJ2-1; 12 bases match TRBD2. Germline CDR1 MNHEY, CDR2 SVGAGI. Losses at the gene ends were 5 bases for V and 4 bases for J; bases not matched to a gene: 3. CDR3 length equals 15 residues. The CDR3 DNA sequence: TGTGCCAGCAGTACCCTAGCGGGGGGGTACAATGAGCAGTTCTTC. Its protein product is CASSTLAGGYNEQFF.

J is TRBJ2-3 and V is TRBV19; D uncertain. Trimming took 5 bases from V and 0 from J, leaving 9 bases between them. CDR1 is LNHDA and CDR2 is SQIVND in the germline V gene (reference sequence). CDR3 length: 14 amino acids. The CDR3 DNA follows: TGTGCCAGTAGTGTGGATTTTAGCACAGATACGCAGTATTTT. Encoded protein: CASSVDFSTDTQYF.

The CDR3 region is CASSPWGANYGYTF. In DNA form, the CDR3 reads TGTGCCAGCAGCCCCTGGGGAGCTAACTATGGCTACACCTTC. This chain connects TRBV7-8 to TRBJ1-2; D is unresolved. From germline, CDR1 is SGHVS and CDR2 FQNEAQ. The CDR3 is 14 residues long. V was shortened by 5 bases and J by 0 bases, with 10 bases between the two germline ends.

This chain uses TRBV29-1 with TRBJ2-2, with 10 bases matching TRBD1. The CDR3 runs to 15 residues. V shed 7 bases, J shed 3 bases, and the junction held 8 bases outside the gene matches. The germline V gene encodes CDR1 SQVTM and CDR2 ANQGSEA. CDR3 nucleotides: TGCAGCGCCCGTTTCGGGACAGGGGACACCGGGGAGCTGTTTTTT. Translating gives CSARFGTGDTGELFF.

The J gene is TRBJ2-2, the V gene TRBV7-7; 7 bases are shared with TRBD1. Germline CDR1 reads SSHAT; CDR2 reads FNYEAQ (reference sequence). CDR3 size: 13 residues. V gave up 1 base and J gave up 8 bases; unmatched junction bases: 1. The CDR3 here is CASSLGQGGELFF. Written as DNA, the CDR3 is TGTGCCAGCAGCTTAGGACAGGGTGGGGAGCTGTTTTTT.

This chain uses TRBV7-9 with TRBJ2-1, with 8 bases aligning to TRBD1. With 4 bases clipped from V and 8 bases from J, the junction kept 4 bases outside the gene matches. The CDR3 has 13 amino acids. The germline V gene has CDR1 SEHNR and CDR2 FQNEAQ (reference sequence). The CDR3 region has the DNA TGTGCCAGCAGCTCTTCGACAGGGGATGAGCAGTTCTTC. This encodes CASSSSTGDEQFF.

This clone was detected only a few times. The J gene is TRBJ2-7, the V gene TRBV2; D gene uncertain. Per germline, CDR1 SNHLY and CDR2 FYNNEI. V lost 8 bases to trimming and J lost 3 bases, with 11 bases between them. This CDR3 spans 12 amino acids. The CDR3 sequence is CASLDVLYEQYF. The CDR3 nucleotides are TGTGCCAGCCTGGATGTACTCTACGAGCAGTACTTC.

The rearrangement joins TRBV4-1 to TRBJ2-1; TRBD1 is a possible D gene (5 bases). There are 16 residues in the CDR3. CDR1 and CDR2 (germline): MGHRA, YSYEKL. V lost 0 bases, J lost 3 bases, and 12 bases lay in between. The CDR3 loop reads CASSQDLSGIYNEQFF. CDR3 bases: TGCGCCAGCAGCCAAGATCTTTCAGGGATCTACAATGAGCAGTTCTTC.

CDR3 protein: CAISEGGAQETQYF. In nucleotides, the CDR3 is TGTGCCATCAGTGAGGGGGGGGCCCAAGAGACCCAGTACTTC. The chain joins TRBV10-3 to TRBJ2-5; possibly TRBD2 for D (7 bases). Germline CDR1 ENHRY, CDR2 SYGVKD. V was clipped by 2 bases and J by 1 base, with 8 bases between them. The CDR3 sequence is 14 residues long.

This sequence joins TRBV7-3 and TRBJ2-5; D gene unclear. The CDR3 spans 10 residues. V was shortened by 5 bases and J by 7 bases, with 5 bases between the two germline ends. CDR1 and CDR2 from the germline V gene are SGHTA and FQGTGA. CDR3 in amino acids: CASSHRTQYF. The CDR3 coding sequence is TGTGCCAGCAGCCATAGGACCCAGTACTTC.

V gene TRBV7-6 combines with J gene TRBJ1-3; D not resolved. The CDR3 covers 12 residues. CDR1 and CDR2 (germline): SGHVS, FNYEAQ. The germline V and J ends were trimmed by 5 bases and 5 bases, with 7 bases remaining between them. CDR3 region: CASSPRRNTIYF. The CDR3 DNA is TGTGCCAGCAGCCCGCGAAGAAACACCATATATTTT.

This chain connects TRBV7-9 to TRBJ1-4, with D tentatively TRBD1 (6 bases). There are 12 residues in the CDR3. The germline V gene encodes CDR1 SEHNR and CDR2 FQNEAQ (reference sequence). V shed 8 bases and J shed 7 bases, with 11 bases lying between them. CDR3 bases: TGTGCCAGCGGGGGCGGGAGTGAAAAACTGTTTTTT. This encodes CASGGGSEKLFF.

This sequence joins TRBV5-1 and TRBJ1-1; D not resolved. The V gene lost 0 bases and the J gene lost 1 base, with 10 bases spanning the gap. Germline loops: CDR1 SGHRS, CDR2 YFSETQ. The CDR3 is 15 amino acids. CDR3: CASSLVAGGNTEAFF. For the CDR3, the DNA is TGCGCCAGCAGCTTGGTGGCAGGAGGGAACACTGAAGCTTTCTTT. Using reference TRBV5-1 and TRBJ1-1 for the parts outside the CDR3, the full variable domain is KAGVTQTPRYLIKTRGQQVTLSCSPISGHRSVSWYQQTPGQGLQFLFEYFSETQRNKGNFPGRFSGRQFSNSRSEMNVSTLELGDSALYLCASSLVAGGNTEAFFGQGTRLTVV.